The subject of this entry is one T cell receptor beta chain. Its cognate antigen is unknown. This sample also contains other DNA sequences that code for the same CDR3. The protocol was immunoSEQ multiplex PCR, while the TCRdb copy is restricted to in-frame clones and leaves out a portion. This table holds 13,000 to 15,000 clones, around 67% found once. This sample is part of a study of radiotherapy plus CTLA-4 blockade in lung cancer. For the study at large: Objective responses emerged in about 20% of patients, and 31% attained disease control.

Those with chemo-refractory metastatic non-small-cell lung cancer were treated with focal radiation combined with CTLA-4 blockade using ipilimumab. Notes on the study in general: TCR clones of tumor origin grew in blood after radiotherapy plus ipilimumab.

After removal of 1 base from V and 1 base from J, the junction contained 3 bases not matched to a gene. CDR1 is SGDLS and CDR2 is YYNGEE in the germline V gene. This CDR3 is built from 15 residues. The sequences come from peripheral blood, collected from a patient treated with radiotherapy plus ipilimumab. The receptor's source is a human donor with non-small cell lung cancer whose response to radiotherapy plus ipilimumab could not be evaluated. The J gene is TRBJ2-5, the V gene TRBV9, with 8 nucleotides matching TRBD2. As DNA, the CDR3 is TGTGCCAGCAGCGTACTAAGCGGGGGCCAAGAGACCCAGTACTTC. It is translated as CASSVLSGGQETQYF.